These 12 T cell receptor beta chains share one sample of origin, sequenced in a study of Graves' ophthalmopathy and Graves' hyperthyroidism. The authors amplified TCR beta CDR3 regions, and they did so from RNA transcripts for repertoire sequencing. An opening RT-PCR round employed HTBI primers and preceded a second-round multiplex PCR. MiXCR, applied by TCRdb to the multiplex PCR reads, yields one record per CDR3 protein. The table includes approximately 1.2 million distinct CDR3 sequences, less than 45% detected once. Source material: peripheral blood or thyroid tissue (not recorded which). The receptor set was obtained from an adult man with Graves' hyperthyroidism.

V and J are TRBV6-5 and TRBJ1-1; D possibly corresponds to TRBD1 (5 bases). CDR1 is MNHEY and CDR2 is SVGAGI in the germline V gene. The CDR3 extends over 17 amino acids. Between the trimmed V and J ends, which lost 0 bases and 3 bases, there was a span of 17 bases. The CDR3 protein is CASSYSIIGARDTEAFF. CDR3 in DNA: TGTGCCAGCAGTTACTCGATAATAGGGGCACGGGACACTGAAGCTTTCTTT.

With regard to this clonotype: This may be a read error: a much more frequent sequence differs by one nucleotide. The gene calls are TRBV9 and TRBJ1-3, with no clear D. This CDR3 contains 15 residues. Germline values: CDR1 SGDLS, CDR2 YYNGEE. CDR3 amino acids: CAGSVVPSSGNTIYF. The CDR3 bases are TGTGCCGGCAGCGTAGTCCCTAGCTCTGGAAACACCATATATTTT.

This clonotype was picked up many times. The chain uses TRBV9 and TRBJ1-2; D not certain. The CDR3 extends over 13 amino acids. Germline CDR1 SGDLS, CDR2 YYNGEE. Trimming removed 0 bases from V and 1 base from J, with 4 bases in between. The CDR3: CASSVAHNYGYTF. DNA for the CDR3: TGTGCCAGCAGCGTAGCACATAACTATGGCTACACCTTC.

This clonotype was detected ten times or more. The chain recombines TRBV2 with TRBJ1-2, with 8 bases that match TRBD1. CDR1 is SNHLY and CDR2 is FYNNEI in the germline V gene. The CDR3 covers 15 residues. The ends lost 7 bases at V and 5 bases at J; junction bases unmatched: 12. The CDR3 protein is CASTTQGVSGYGYTF. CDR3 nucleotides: TGTGCCAGCACCACACAGGGGGTCAGTGGGTATGGCTACACCTTC.

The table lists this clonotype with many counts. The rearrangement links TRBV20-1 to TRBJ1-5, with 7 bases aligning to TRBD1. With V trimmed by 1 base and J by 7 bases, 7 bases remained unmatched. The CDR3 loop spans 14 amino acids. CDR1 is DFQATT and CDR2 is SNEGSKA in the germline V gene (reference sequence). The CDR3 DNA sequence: TGCAGTGCTAGAGTCGGGACAGACCAACAGCCCCAGCATTTT. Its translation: CSARVGTDQQPQHF.

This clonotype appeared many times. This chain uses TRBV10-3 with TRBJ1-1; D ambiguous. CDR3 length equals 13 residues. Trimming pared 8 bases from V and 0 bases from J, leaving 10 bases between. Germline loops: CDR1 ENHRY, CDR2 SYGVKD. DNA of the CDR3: TGTGCCATCGAGGGTGACATGAACACTGAAGCTTTCTTT. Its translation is CAIEGDMNTEAFF.

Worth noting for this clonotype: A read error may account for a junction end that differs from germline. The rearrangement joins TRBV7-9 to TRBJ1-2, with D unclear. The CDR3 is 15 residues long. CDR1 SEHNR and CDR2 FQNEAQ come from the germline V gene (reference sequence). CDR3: CASSQERAPSYGYTF. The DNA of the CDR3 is TGCGCCAGCAGCCAAGAAAGGGCTCCGTCGTATGGCTACACCTTC.

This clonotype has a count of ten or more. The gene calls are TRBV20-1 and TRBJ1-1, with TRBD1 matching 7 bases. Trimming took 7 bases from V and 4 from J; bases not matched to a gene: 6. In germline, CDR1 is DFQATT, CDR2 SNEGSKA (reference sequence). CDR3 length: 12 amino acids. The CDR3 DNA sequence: TGCAGTGTCTTGACAGGGAGCACTGAAGCTTTCTTT. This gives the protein CSVLTGSTEAFF.

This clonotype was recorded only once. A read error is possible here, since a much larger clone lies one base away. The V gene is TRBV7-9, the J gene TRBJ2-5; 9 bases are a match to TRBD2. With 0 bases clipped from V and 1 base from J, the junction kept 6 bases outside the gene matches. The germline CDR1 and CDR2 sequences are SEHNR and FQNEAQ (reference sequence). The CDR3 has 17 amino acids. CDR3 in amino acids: CASSLASGGGGQETQYF. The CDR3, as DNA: TGTGCCAGCAGCTTAGCTAGCGGGGGTGGCGGCCAAGAGACCCAGTACTTC.

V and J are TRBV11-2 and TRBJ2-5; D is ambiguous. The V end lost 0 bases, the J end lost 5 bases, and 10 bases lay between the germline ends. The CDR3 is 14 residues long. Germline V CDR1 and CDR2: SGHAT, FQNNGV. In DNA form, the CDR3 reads TGTGCCAGCAGCTTAGACCCTCAGGCGGAGACCCAGTACTTC. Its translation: CASSLDPQAETQYF.

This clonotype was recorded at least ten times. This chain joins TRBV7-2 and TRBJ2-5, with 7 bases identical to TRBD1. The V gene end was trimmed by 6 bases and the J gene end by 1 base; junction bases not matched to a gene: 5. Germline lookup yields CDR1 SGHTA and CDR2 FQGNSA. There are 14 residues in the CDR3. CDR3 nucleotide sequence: TGTGCCAGCAGAGACGACAGGGCCCAAGAGACCCAGTACTTC. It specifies CASRDDRAQETQYF.

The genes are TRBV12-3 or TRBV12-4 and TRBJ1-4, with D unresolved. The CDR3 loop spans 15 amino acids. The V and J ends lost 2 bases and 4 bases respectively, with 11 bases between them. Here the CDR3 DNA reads TGTGCCAGCAGTTTATCTGTGTGGAGTAATGAAAAACTGTTTTTT. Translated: CASSLSVWSNEKLFF.